This T cell receptor (beta chain) comes out of a study of blood T cell repertoires in COVID-19. Study details: PBMCs, B-cell-depleted T cells, or T cells were the source of the cDNA or gDNA that made up the material.

Here immunoSEQ multiplex PCR was the method, and the copy in TCRdb shows in-frame clones only, minus some. The table records around 100,000 clones, around 87% of them present only once. The ends were cut back, 6 bases at V and 0 bases at J, with 11 bases in the middle. Germline values: CDR1 SGHTA, CDR2 FQGNSA. The length of the CDR3 is 15 residues. The material sequenced was peripheral blood. The genes are TRBV7-2 and TRBJ2-2; maybe TRBD2 (6 bases). The sequence was collected from a human donor in a cohort sampled during active COVID-19. The CDR3, as DNA: TGTGCCAGCAGGCCGCGACTAGCGAACACCGGGGAGCTGTTTTTT. Residues: CASRPRLANTGELFF.